These 16 T cell receptor beta chains were sequenced from one sample in a study of T cell repertoires in cytomegalovirus infection. TCRdb itself ran the reads through MiXCR, one entry per CDR3 protein. The repertoire includes roughly 150,000 distinct CDR3 sequences, 15% to 20% of them detected once, and roughly a sixth sits in the top ten. Sequenced material: CD8+ T cells from PBMCs. All receptors come from a human donor in good health (CMV status not recorded). Some clones in this sample may be carry-over from other donors' samples.

This sequence joins TRBV2 and TRBJ2-1; no clear D gene. Trimming stripped 8 bases from V and 6 bases from J, with 8 bases between. The CDR3 consists of 11 residues. CDR1 is SNHLY, CDR2 FYNNEI, per germline. The CDR3 region has the DNA TGTGCCAGCCCCTGGGGCAATGAGCAGTTCTTC. It codes for CASPWGNEQFF.

The table lists this clonotype with a few counts. The V call is TRBV7-3, the J call TRBJ1-1; 7 bases agree with TRBD1. The junction had 8 bases not matched to a gene; V was cut back by 6 bases and J by 1 base. Germline V gene data show CDR1 as SGHTA and CDR2 as FQGTGA. The CDR3 is 15 amino acids. CDR3 region: CASSWTGTANTEAFF. DNA of the CDR3: TGTGCCAGCAGTTGGACCGGGACAGCGAACACTGAAGCTTTCTTT.

This clonotype turned up a few times. The rearrangement uses TRBV28 and TRBJ1-6, with 9 bases aligning to TRBD1. V was clipped by 3 bases and J by 9 bases; unmatched bases: 6. Germline V gene lookup returns CDR1 MDHEN and CDR2 SYDVKM. The CDR3 is 15 amino acids. CDR3 sequence reads: CASSLTGTGSSPLHF. CDR3 nucleotides: TGTGCCAGCAGTTTGACCGGGACAGGGAGTTCACCCCTCCACTTT.

This chain links TRBV11-2 with TRBJ2-2; 10 nucleotides align to TRBD2. The CDR3 runs 17 residues. Germline V gene lookup returns CDR1 SGHAT and CDR2 FQNNGV. V lost 5 bases to trimming and J lost 4 bases; unmatched junction nucleotides: 10. Written as DNA, the CDR3 is TGTGCCAGCAGCACCCGGCCTAGCGGGAGTGCCACCGGGGAGCTGTTTTTT. As protein: CASSTRPSGSATGELFF.

This clonotype was observed a handful of times. The chain recombines TRBV7-2 with TRBJ1-1; maybe TRBD1 (6 bases). V lost 1 base and J 6 bases, leaving 18 bases between the germline ends. This CDR3 spans 16 amino acids. Germline-derived CDR1 and CDR2 are SGHTA and FQGNSA. The CDR3 sequence is CASSLGQGFYVSEAFF. CDR3 in DNA: TGTGCCAGCAGCTTAGGGCAGGGGTTCTATGTCTCTGAAGCTTTCTTT.

This clonotype was seen repeatedly, ten times or more. The chain has TRBV7-8 and TRBJ1-5; the D gene is possibly TRBD1 (6 bases). With 1 base removed from V and 3 bases from J, the gap between germline ends came to 13 bases. CDR3 size: 16 residues. Per the germline V gene, CDR1 is SGHVS and CDR2 is FQNEAQ. The CDR3 DNA reads TGTGCCAGCAGCTTAGGAAGGGGGATCGTCAATCAGCCCCAGCATTTT. It encodes CASSLGRGIVNQPQHF.

This clonotype was seen a handful of times. The chain couples TRBV20-1 to TRBJ2-7, with a tentative D call TRBD2 (6 bases). With 7 bases removed from V and 5 bases from J, the gap between germline ends came to 12 bases. CDR3 size: 11 residues. Germline assignment: CDR1 DFQATT and CDR2 SNEGSKA (reference sequence). CDR3 in amino acids: CSGLGGNEQYF. The CDR3 bases are TGCAGTGGTCTAGGAGGGAACGAGCAGTACTTC.

This clonotype was counted only a few times. In nucleotides, the CDR3 is TGCGCCAGCAGCCAGCTGGACAGAGGAACTGAAGCTTTCTTT. This sequence encodes CASSQLDRGTEAFF. V and J are TRBV4-1 and TRBJ1-1; weak D call: TRBD1 (6 bases). The ends were cut back, 3 bases at V and 5 bases at J, with 13 bases in the middle. CDR1 and CDR2 (germline): MGHRA, YSYEKL. CDR3 length: 14 amino acids.

This clonotype appeared a few times. The junction departs from germline at one end; a sequencing error may be responsible. The chain carries TRBV6-5 and TRBJ2-2; tentative D call: TRBD2 (6 bases). From germline, CDR1 is MNHEY and CDR2 SVGAGI. The CDR3 totals 14 residues. CDR3 nucleotide sequence: TGTGCCAGCAGCTCACACGCGAACACCGGGGAGGTGTTTTTT. Translated, it gives CASSSHANTGEVFF.

This clonotype was seen ten or more times. V gene TRBV7-2 combines with J gene TRBJ2-5, with TRBD1 as a possible D gene (6 bases). The ends were cut back, 5 bases at V and 2 bases at J, with 12 bases in the middle. The CDR3 loop spans 14 amino acids. The germline gives CDR1 SGHTA, CDR2 FQGNSA. The CDR3 sequence is CASSPGTLQETQYF. For the CDR3, the DNA is TGTGCCAGCAGCCCTGGGACACTTCAAGAGACCCAGTACTTC.

The sample holds a few counts of this clonotype. V is TRBV7-9 and J is TRBJ1-4; D gene ambiguous. The V end lost 1 base, the J end lost 8 bases, and 11 bases lay between the germline ends. The CDR3 spans 14 residues. Looked up from germline, CDR1 is SEHNR and CDR2 is FQNEAQ (reference sequence). The CDR3 DNA follows: TGTGCCAGCAGCTTAGTCCCGGAGGGAGAAAAACTGTTTTTT. This codes for CASSLVPEGEKLFF.

This clonotype was counted only a few times. This chain connects TRBV28 to TRBJ2-1; D is unclear. Per the germline V gene, CDR1 is MDHEN and CDR2 is SYDVKM. The CDR3 has 15 residues. The V end lost 7 bases, the J end lost 0 bases, and 13 bases lay between the germline ends. As DNA, the CDR3 is TGTGCCAGCACCCCAGACTCCAGCTCCTACAATGAGCAGTTCTTC. Its translation: CASTPDSSSYNEQFF.

The sample holds many counts of this clonotype. The chain employs TRBV6-1 and TRBJ1-1; no definite D call. Germline V gene lookup returns CDR1 MNHNS and CDR2 SASEGT. The V and J ends lost 3 bases and 8 bases respectively, with 7 bases between them. This CDR3 comprises 11 residues. In DNA, the CDR3 is TGTGCCAGCAGTGACGGACTCGAAGCTTTCTTT. Residues: CASSDGLEAFF.

This clonotype was counted between two and nine times. J is TRBJ2-7 and V is TRBV6-2 or TRBV6-3; no definite D call. The CDR3 loop spans 14 amino acids. In germline, CDR1 is MNHEY, CDR2 SVGEGT. V shed 6 bases and J shed 2 bases, with 14 bases lying between them. The CDR3, as DNA: TGTGCCAGCAGCAGCCGGCGGCTCCCCTACGAGCAGTACTTC. As protein: CASSSRRLPYEQYF.

This clonotype was seen only a few times. The rearrangement links TRBV29-1 to TRBJ2-1, with TRBD1 matching 8 bases. CDR1 is SQVTM and CDR2 is ANQGSEA in the germline V gene. There are 16 residues in the CDR3. V lost 4 bases and J lost 9; bases outside the gene matches: 17. CDR3 sequence reads: CSVVGLWGQDNVEQFF. The CDR3, as DNA: TGCAGCGTTGTAGGACTGTGGGGACAGGACAATGTTGAGCAGTTCTTC.

The chain couples TRBV6-5 to TRBJ1-1; the D is unclear. The CDR3 loop spans 13 amino acids. Trimming cost V 3 bases and J 4 bases, with 9 bases left between them. CDR1 MNHEY and CDR2 SVGAGI come from the germline V gene. Written as DNA, the CDR3 is TGTGCCAGCAGTTATTGGCAGTCCACTGAAGCTTTCTTT. Protein product: CASSYWQSTEAFF.